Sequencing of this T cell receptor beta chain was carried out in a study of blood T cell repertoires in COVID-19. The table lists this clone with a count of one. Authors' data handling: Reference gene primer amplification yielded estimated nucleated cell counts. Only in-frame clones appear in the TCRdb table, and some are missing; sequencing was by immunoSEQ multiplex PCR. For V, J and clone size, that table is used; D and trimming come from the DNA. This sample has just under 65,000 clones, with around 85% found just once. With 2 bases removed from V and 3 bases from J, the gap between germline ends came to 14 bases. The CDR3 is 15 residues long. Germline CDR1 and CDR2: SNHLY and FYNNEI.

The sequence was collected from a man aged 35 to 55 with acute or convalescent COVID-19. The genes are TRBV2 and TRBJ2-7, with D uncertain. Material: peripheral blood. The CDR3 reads CASSERPRLGYEQYF. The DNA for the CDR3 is TGTGCCAGCAGTGAACGGCCCAGGTTAGGCTACGAGCAGTACTTC.